Detailed here is one T cell receptor beta chain. The antigen remains unidentified. The V gene end was trimmed by 4 bases and the J gene end by 7 bases; junction bases not matched to a gene: 14. The CDR3 spans 17 residues. The germline V gene has CDR1 SGHRS and CDR2 YFSETQ. The data originate from a study of Tregs in tolerant kidney transplant recipients. General study findings and limits: Findings come from small patient numbers and require larger validation.

Using immunoSEQ multiplex PCR, the repertoire was profiled, and TCRdb retains in-frame clones only, with some absent. The sample lists 55,000 to 70,000 clones, approximately 83% occurring once. Unstimulated regulatory T cells (CD4+CD25+CD127-), CD4+CD25- non-regulatory cells, CD4 and CD8 cells were FACS-sorted from thawed PBMCs. The TCR was taken from a human donor who received a combined kidney and bone marrow transplant. Sequenced material: Tregs from blood, taken before the transplant. This chain connects TRBV5-1 to TRBJ2-2; TRBD1 aligns across 9 bases. Here the CDR3 DNA reads TGCGCCAGCAGCCAGGGACAGGGCCCTATGTGGGGCGGGGAGCTGTTTTTT. It codes for CASSQGQGPMWGGELFF. Variable domain in full (rest from reference TRBV5-1 and TRBJ2-2): KAGVTQTPRYLIKTRGQQVTLSCSPISGHRSVSWYQQTPGQGLQFLFEYFSETQRNKGNFPGRFSGRQFSNSRSEMNVSTLELGDSALYLCASSQGQGPMWGGELFFGEGSRLTVL.